This TCR beta chain was recorded in a study of early T cells in non-severe SARS-CoV-2 infection (TCRdb year 2021). With regard to the full study: Bulk RNA from unsorted whole blood was used for TCR sequencing, so alpha and beta chains could not be paired.

A case-control design nested within a healthcare worker cohort in London, UK, was used, with weekly nasopharyngeal swab PCR tests and blood sampling performed. Healthcare workers were enrolled in the week of the UK lockdown, from 23 to 31 March 2020, and were followed every week for up to about 15 weeks. The library was prepared using 5' RACE. Reads for this sample came from a NextSeq 500. To correct for sequencing error and PCR bias, the TCR library protocol tagged individual cDNA molecules with unique molecular identifiers. TCR alpha and beta chains were both sequenced, and the abundances of alpha and beta sequences in each sample were closely correlated with each other. Per the source publication's procedure: Decombinator V4 was used to annotate TCR sequences for V gene, J gene and CDR3. Expanded TCRs were defined as changing significantly between any two time points under a Poisson model with p below 0.0001. TCR abundances were normalised to the total number of TCRs sequenced in each sample and reported as counts per million. MAIT TCRs were defined by TRAV1-2 paired with TRAJ12, TRAJ20 or TRAJ33, and iNKT TCRs by TRAV10 paired with TRAJ18. VDJdb, accessed 1 November 2021, was searched for CMV, EBV and SARS-CoV-2 annotated TCRs, excluding TCRs annotated for multiple antigens. Through fastp at Q25 and MiXCR, TCRdb rebuilt clones from the public reads, retaining in-frame beta chains. Each record represents a unique CDR3 protein, reported with the most common genes and DNA among its rows. TCRdb's processing, not the authors' own work, is the source of the V and J calls. This sample is represented by about 48,000 distinct CDR3 sequences; around 9.5% of them were singletons. The top ten clones comprise roughly 8% of the sample.

Details on this clonotype: Its binding antigen is unknown. Base qualities are not provided; no much larger clone lies one nucleotide away.

V sheds 8 bases and J sheds 0 bases, leaving 17 bases between their ends. From the cysteine through the phenylalanine, the CDR3 covers 15 amino acids. CDR3 DNA only is kept here, 45 bases in frame from base 1. CDR1 and CDR2, looked up from the germline V gene, are MDHEN and SYDVKM. What the authors observed across the whole study: Matching against VDJdb was skewed toward anti-spike CD8 responses, likely underestimated virus-specific expansions, and missed private and CD4 specificities.

The source material was whole blood. This TCR was recovered from an adult who was a healthcare worker with PCR-confirmed SARS-CoV-2 infection or an uninfected control (not recorded which). The rearrangement combines TRBV28 with TRBJ2-7; TRBD1 is possibly the D segment (6 matching bases). CDR3 region: CASVGPEGGSYEQYF. The nucleotide sequence reads as follows: TGTGCCAGCGTCGGCCCCGAAGGGGGCTCCTACGAGCAGTACTTC. Full variable domain (CDR3 extended with the reference TRBV28 and TRBJ2-7 proteins): DVKVTQSSRYLVKRTGEKVFLECVQDMDHENMFWYRQDPGLGLRLIYFSYDVKMKEKGDIPEGYSVSREKKERFSLILESASTNQTSMYLCASVGPEGGSYEQYFGPGTRLTVT.